Given below is one TCR beta chain in context. The antigen remains undetermined. The V gene's germline CDR1 is SGHKS and CDR2 YYEKEE (reference sequence). Trimming stripped 0 bases from V and 2 bases from J, with 8 bases between. The CDR3 totals 14 residues. This sample was included in a study of T cell responses to AZD1222 COVID-19 vaccine. Points from the study as a whole: Females outnumbered males among donors, who were mostly white British; clonal diversity was possibly underestimated. Researchers report vaccine-associated CD4 TCRs spanning spike, with dominance at 160-218 and 743-854. Nearly half of spike-specific TCRs reportedly target unmutated variant regions.

Here immunoSEQ multiplex PCR was the method, and the copy in TCRdb shows in-frame clones only, minus some. The sample has 130,000 to 150,000 clones; about 92% are singletons. This clonotype was obtained from an adult in good health. This chain connects TRBV5-5 to TRBJ1-2, with D maybe TRBD1 (6 bases). The sample consisted of peripheral blood, taken on day 0 of AZD1222 vaccination. CDR3 amino acids: CASSLGTGNYGYTF. DNA of the CDR3: TGTGCCAGCAGCTTGGGTACAGGGAACTATGGCTACACCTTC.